A single T cell receptor beta chain is shown here with its context. Its antigen is undetermined. CDR1 GTSNPN and CDR2 SVGIG come from the germline V gene (reference sequence). The length of the CDR3 is 14 residues. Trimming removed 1 base at V and 3 bases at J, with 10 bases between. Data came from immunoSEQ multiplex PCR; TCRdb stores just in-frame clones and leaves some out. The repertoire holds some 120,000 clones, with roughly 90% as singletons. The entry originates in a study of T cell responses to AZD1222 COVID-19 vaccine. Study-wide findings and caveats: Only 5 to 7 individuals given AZD1222 were seropositive at baseline. Clonal diversity was possibly underestimated; the donors were predominantly white British and more often female.

V and J are TRBV30 and TRBJ1-5; D may be TRBD1 (6 bases). Sequences were derived from peripheral blood, sampled on day 0 of AZD1222 vaccination. The source is an adult in good health. The CDR3 nucleotides are TGTGCCTGGAGTGGAGGGGGATACAATCAGCCCCAGCATTTT. Translated: CAWSGGGYNQPQHF.